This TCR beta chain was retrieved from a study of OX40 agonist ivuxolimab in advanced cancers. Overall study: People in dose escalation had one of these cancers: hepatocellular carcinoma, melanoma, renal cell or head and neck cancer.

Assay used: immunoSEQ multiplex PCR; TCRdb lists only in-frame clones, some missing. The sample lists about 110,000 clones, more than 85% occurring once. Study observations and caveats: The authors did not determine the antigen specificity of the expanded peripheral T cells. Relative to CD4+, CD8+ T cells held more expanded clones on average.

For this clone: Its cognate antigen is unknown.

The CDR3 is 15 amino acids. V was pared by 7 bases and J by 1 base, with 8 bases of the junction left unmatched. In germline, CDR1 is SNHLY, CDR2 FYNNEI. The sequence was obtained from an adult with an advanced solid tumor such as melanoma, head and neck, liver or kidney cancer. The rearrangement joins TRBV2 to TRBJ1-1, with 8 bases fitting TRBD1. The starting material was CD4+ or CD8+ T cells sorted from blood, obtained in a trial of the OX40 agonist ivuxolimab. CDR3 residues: CASTGPGTGNTEAFF. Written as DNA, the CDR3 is TGTGCCAGCACCGGTCCCGGGACAGGGAACACTGAAGCTTTCTTT.